Detailed here is one TCR beta chain. The germline CDR1 and CDR2 sequences are SGHVS and FQNEAQ. V was pared by 0 bases and J by 5 bases, with 14 bases between. The CDR3 loop spans 16 amino acids. TCRdb re-derived calls from the RT-PCR reads in MiXCR, one entry per CDR3 protein. This table has around 520,000 distinct CDR3 sequences, 25% appearing once. This sample was taken from a study of response to subunit inactivated influenza vaccine. This sequence originates from a man aged 50-60 years who received an inactivated influenza vaccine. The starting material was CD4+ T cells sorted from PBMCs, obtained around 5 days after vaccination. The chain recombines TRBV7-8 with TRBJ2-1; maybe TRBD2 (5 bases). CDR3 DNA: TGTGCCAGCAGCTTAGCGTTAGTCTGGGAGAACAATGAGCAGTTCTTC. This codes for CASSLALVWENNEQFF. The full variable domain, in which reference TRBV7-8 and TRBJ2-1 provide the parts outside the CDR3, is GAGVSQSPRYKVAKRGQDVALRCDPISGHVSLFWYQQALGQGPEFLTYFQNEAQLDKSGLPSDRFFAERPEGSVSTLKIQRTQQEDSAVYLCASSLALVWENNEQFFGPGTRLTVL.